This record covers a single T cell receptor (beta chain). What it binds is unknown. Looked up from germline, CDR1 is SEHNR and CDR2 is FQNEAQ (reference sequence). The CDR3 totals 15 residues. The V end lost 5 bases, the J end lost 4 bases, and 18 bases lay between the germline ends. The sample originates from a study of CD8+ T cells in alopecia areata. Following RNA extraction, reverse transcription yielded cDNA that acted as the sequencing template. Profiled with immunoSEQ multiplex PCR; TCRdb holds only in-frame clones, not every one. Of around 140,000 clones listed, around 87% are singletons. Lesional scalp punch biopsies and peripheral blood came from alopecia areata patients. The researchers isolated CD4+ and CD8+ T cells from PBMCs by sorting. Overall study findings and caveats: Normal skin contains resident alphabeta T cells, and these are also sequenced in scalp samples. Greater clonality was observed in lesional scalp samples, especially alopecia totalis/universalis, versus normal scalp.

The sequences come from CD8+ T cells sorted from blood, collected at week 0. The gene calls are TRBV7-9 and TRBJ2-7; no firm D call. The clonotype comes from a human donor with alopecia areata. CDR3 sequence reads: CASSASPSVPYEQYF. CDR3 DNA sequence: TGTGCCAGCAGCGCGTCCCCCTCTGTACCTTACGAGCAGTACTTC.